The clone carrying this T cell receptor (beta chain) was seen at least ten times. Its specificity is unknown. This entry comes from a study of T cells in Graves' hyperthyroidism and ophthalmopathy. The study, taken as a whole, reports: Ophthalmopathy onset followed model prediction by a median around 6.9 months.

Uncontrolled infection, other autoimmune disease, pregnancy and lactation each barred patients from inclusion. TCR beta CDR3 regions were amplified from RNA transcripts. HTBI primers were used for first-round RT-PCR of the TCR CDR3. Via MiXCR, TCRdb re-called the multiplex PCR reads, giving one row per CDR3 protein. The sample consists of about 570,000 distinct CDR3 sequences, roughly 46% of them appearing once. This sequence was found in an adult woman with Graves' disease, either hyperthyroidism or ophthalmopathy (not recorded which). Sequenced input: peripheral blood or thyroid tissue (not recorded which).

The CDR3 loop is CASRPPGGQPQHF. CDR3 DNA: TGTGCCAGCAGGCCCCCCGGGGGACAGCCCCAGCATTTT. V usage is TRBV6-5 and J usage is TRBJ1-5; the D gene is possibly TRBD1 (5 bases). The CDR3 totals 13 residues. Trimming took off 6 bases at V and 7 bases at J, with 13 bases between the two ends. The V gene's germline CDR1 is MNHEY and CDR2 SVGAGI.